The T cell receptor beta chain described here comes from a study of OX40 agonist ivuxolimab in advanced cancers. Libraries were prepared by immunoSEQ multiplex PCR; TCRdb keeps only in-frame clonotypes and omits some of them. The sample consists of 70,000 or so clones, 91% of them appearing once. V was clipped by 4 bases and J by 4 bases; unmatched bases: 3. This CDR3 is 15 amino acids long. Germline-derived CDR1 and CDR2 are SGHTA and FQGTGA. The TCR originated in an adult with an advanced solid tumor such as melanoma, head and neck, liver or kidney cancer. V gene TRBV7-3 combines with J gene TRBJ2-2; the match to TRBD1 covers 10 bases. The sample in question was CD4+ or CD8+ T cells sorted from blood, obtained in a trial of the OX40 agonist ivuxolimab. CDR3 coding DNA: TGTGCCAGCAGCTCGCGGACAGGGGGCACCGGGGAGCTGTTTTTT. It is translated as CASSSRTGGTGELFF.